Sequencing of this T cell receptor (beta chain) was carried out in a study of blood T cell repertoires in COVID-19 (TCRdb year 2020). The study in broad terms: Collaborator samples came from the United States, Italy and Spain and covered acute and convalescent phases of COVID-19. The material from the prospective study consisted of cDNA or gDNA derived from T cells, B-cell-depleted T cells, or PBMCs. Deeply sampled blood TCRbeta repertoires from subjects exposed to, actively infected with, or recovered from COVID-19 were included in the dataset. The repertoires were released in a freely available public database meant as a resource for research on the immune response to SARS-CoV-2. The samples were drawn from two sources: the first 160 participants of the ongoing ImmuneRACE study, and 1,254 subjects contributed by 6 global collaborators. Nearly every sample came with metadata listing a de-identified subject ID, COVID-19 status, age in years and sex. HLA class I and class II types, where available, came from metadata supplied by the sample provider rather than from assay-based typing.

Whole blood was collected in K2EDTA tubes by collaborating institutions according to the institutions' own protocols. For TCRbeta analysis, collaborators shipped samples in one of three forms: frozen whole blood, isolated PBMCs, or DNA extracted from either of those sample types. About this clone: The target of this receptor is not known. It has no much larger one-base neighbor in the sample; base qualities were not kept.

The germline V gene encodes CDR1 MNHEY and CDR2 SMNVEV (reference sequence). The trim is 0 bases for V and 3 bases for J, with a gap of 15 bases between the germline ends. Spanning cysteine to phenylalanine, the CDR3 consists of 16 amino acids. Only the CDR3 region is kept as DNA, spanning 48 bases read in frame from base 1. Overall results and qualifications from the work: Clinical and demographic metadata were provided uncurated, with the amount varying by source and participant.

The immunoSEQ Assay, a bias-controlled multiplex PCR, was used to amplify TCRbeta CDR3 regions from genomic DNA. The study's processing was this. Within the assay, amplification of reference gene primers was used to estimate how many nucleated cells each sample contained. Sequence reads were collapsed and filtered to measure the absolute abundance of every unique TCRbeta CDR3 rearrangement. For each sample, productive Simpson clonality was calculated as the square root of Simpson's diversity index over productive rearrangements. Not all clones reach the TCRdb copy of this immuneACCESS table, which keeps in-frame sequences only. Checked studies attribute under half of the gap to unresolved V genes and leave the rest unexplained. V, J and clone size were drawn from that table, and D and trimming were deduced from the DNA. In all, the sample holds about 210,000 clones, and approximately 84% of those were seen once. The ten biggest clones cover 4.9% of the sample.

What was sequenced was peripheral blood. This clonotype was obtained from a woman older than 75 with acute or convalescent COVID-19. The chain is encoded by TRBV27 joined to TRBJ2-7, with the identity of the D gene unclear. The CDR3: CASSLSPPGFGYEQYF. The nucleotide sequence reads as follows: TGTGCCAGCAGTTTATCCCCTCCGGGTTTTGGCTACGAGCAGTACTTC.